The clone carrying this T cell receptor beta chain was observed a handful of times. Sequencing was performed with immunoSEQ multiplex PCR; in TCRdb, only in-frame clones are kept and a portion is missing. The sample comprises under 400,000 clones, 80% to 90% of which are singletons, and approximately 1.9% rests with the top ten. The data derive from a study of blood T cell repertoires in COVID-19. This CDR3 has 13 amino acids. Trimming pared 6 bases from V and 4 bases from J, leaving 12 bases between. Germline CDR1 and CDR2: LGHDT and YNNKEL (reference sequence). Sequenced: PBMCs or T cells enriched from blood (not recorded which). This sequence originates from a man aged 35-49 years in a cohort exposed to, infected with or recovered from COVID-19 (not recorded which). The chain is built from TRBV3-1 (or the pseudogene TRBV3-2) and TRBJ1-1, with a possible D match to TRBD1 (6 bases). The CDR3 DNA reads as TGTGCCAGCAGGGCAGAAGGGGGCACTGAAGCTTTCTTT. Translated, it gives CASRAEGGTEAFF.